Following are 31 T cell receptor beta chains from one sample sequenced in a study of cytomegalovirus exposure and HLA in healthy donors. 13 Jbeta primers and 60 Vbeta primers were used for the PCR. Produced via immunoSEQ multiplex PCR; TCRdb's table is partial and in-frame only. The sample contains around 95,000 clones, approximately 81% of which appear only once. Sample: PBMCs. Every receptor here comes from a woman in her 40s in good health and CMV-seropositive.

The CDR3 DNA sequence: TGCGCCAGCAGCCGTGGGACTATCGGGGAGACCCAGTACTTC. This codes for CASSRGTIGETQYF. V usage is TRBV5-1 and J usage is TRBJ2-5; TRBD2 matches at 7 bases. After removal of 4 bases from V and 5 bases from J, the junction contained 8 bases not matched to a gene. Germline loops: CDR1 SGHRS, CDR2 YFSETQ. The CDR3 extends over 14 amino acids.

This rearrangement joins TRBV28 to TRBJ2-7; possible D gene TRBD2, 6 bases. There are 15 residues in the CDR3. The V gene's germline CDR1 is MDHEN and CDR2 SYDVKM. The ends were cut back, 4 bases at V and 3 bases at J, with 16 bases in the middle. The CDR3 reads CASSSLTGVGYEQYF. Here the CDR3 DNA reads TGTGCCAGCAGTTCCTTAACGGGAGTCGGCTACGAGCAGTACTTC. Complete variable domain (other parts from reference TRBV28 and TRBJ2-7): DVKVTQSSRYLVKRTGEKVFLECVQDMDHENMFWYRQDPGLGLRLIYFSYDVKMKEKGDIPEGYSVSREKKERFSLILESASTNQTSMYLCASSSLTGVGYEQYFGPGTRLTVT.

This clone was observed a few times. For the CDR3, the DNA is TGTGCCAGCAGTTCCCCCGCGGGGTCCTACGAGCAGTACTTC. Translated: CASSSPAGSYEQYF. V gene TRBV5-4 combines with J gene TRBJ2-7, with D perhaps TRBD2 (6 bases). Trimming pared 5 bases from V and 1 base from J, leaving 13 bases between. The V gene's germline CDR1 is SGHNT and CDR2 YYREEE (reference sequence). The length of the CDR3 is 14 residues.

This chain links TRBV7-9 with TRBJ1-2; TRBD1 matches 7 bases. Germline V lookup: CDR1 SEHNR, CDR2 FQNEAQ (reference sequence). The J segment lost 7 bases and the V segment lost 5 bases, leaving 7 bases of the junction unmatched. The CDR3 covers 13 residues. The CDR3 loop is CASSHDRVLGYTF. CDR3 nucleotides: TGTGCCAGCAGCCATGACAGGGTGCTTGGCTACACCTTC. Based on the CDR3 plus reference TRBV7-9 and TRBJ1-2, the full variable domain is DTGVSQNPRHKITKRGQNVTFRCDPISEHNRLYWYRQTLGQGPEFLTYFQNEAQLEKSRLLSDRFSAERPKGSFSTLEIQRTEQGDSAMYLCASSHDRVLGYTFGSGTRLTVV.

The V call is TRBV6-1, the J call TRBJ2-2, with 7 bases lining up with TRBD1. The CDR3 runs 14 residues. Unmatched junction bases numbered 3, after V lost 2 bases and J lost 6 bases. CDR1 and CDR2 (germline): MNHNS, SASEGT. In nucleotides, the CDR3 is TGTGCCAGCAGTGAACAGACAGGGCCCGGGGAGCTGTTTTTT. Protein sequence: CASSEQTGPGELFF.

The chain carries TRBV27 and TRBJ2-1, with 13 positions matching TRBD2. Germline V gene lookup returns CDR1 MNHEY and CDR2 SMNVEV (reference sequence). CDR3 size: 17 residues. With 2 bases clipped from V and 4 bases from J, the junction kept 5 bases outside the gene matches. The CDR3 region has the DNA TGTGCCAGCAGTTTAAGACTAGCGGGAGGCAAATACAATGAGCAGTTCTTC. It translates to CASSLRLAGGKYNEQFF.

This clone came up a few times. This chain connects TRBV27 to TRBJ2-2, with TRBD2 identical over 10 bases. The CDR3 runs 17 residues. V shed 5 bases, J shed 10 bases, and the junction held 16 bases outside the gene matches. CDR1 and CDR2 (germline): MNHEY, SMNVEV (reference sequence). For the CDR3, the DNA is TGTGCCAGCAGTCCCCCCGTTAAGCGGGGGGGTTGGGAGGAGCTGTTTTTT. Amino acids: CASSPPVKRGGWEELFF.

The CDR3 DNA reads as TGTGCCAGCAGCCGATGGACAGGGGGCTTCGACGAGCAGTACTTC. Its protein is CASSRWTGGFDEQYF. V and J are TRBV16 and TRBJ2-5, with 11 positions matching TRBD1. The J call may be incorrect, as the DNA end agrees better with TRBJ2-7. The CDR3 has 15 amino acids. CDR1 KGHSY and CDR2 FQNENV come from the germline V gene.

The genes are TRBV29-1 and TRBJ2-1; TRBD2 might be the D (6 bases). CDR1 and CDR2 from the germline V gene are SQVTM and ANQGSEA. This CDR3 region has 16 residues. V dropped 4 bases and J dropped 7 bases, with 23 bases sitting between them. CDR3 nucleotide sequence: TGCAGCGTTGCTCCAACGGGACTCCTGGGTGGGAATGAGCAGTTCTTC. Its protein product is CSVAPTGLLGGNEQFF.

The rearrangement joins TRBV4-1 to TRBJ2-5, with 10 bases lining up with TRBD2. CDR1 and CDR2 (germline): MGHRA, YSYEKL. CDR3 length equals 18 residues. The V gene end was trimmed by 4 bases and the J gene end by 4 bases; junction bases not matched to a gene: 15. The CDR3 protein is CASSPLGVLAGRGETQYF. CDR3 nucleotides: TGCGCCAGCAGCCCCTTGGGCGTACTAGCGGGGAGGGGAGAGACCCAGTACTTC.

V usage is TRBV2 and J usage is TRBJ1-4; D remains unclear. CDR3 size: 14 residues. Deletions cut 0 bases from V and 4 bases from J, with 6 bases between. Germline V gene data show CDR1 as SNHLY and CDR2 as FYNNEI. CDR3 residues: CASSEAHLNEKLFF. In DNA form, the CDR3 reads TGTGCCAGCAGTGAAGCACATCTTAATGAAAAACTGTTTTTT. The full variable domain, in which reference TRBV2 and TRBJ1-4 provide the parts outside the CDR3, is EPEVTQTPSHQVTQMGQEVILRCVPISNHLYFYWYRQILGQKVEFLVSFYNNEISEKSEIFDDQFSVERPDGSNFTLKIRSTKLEDSAMYFCASSEAHLNEKLFFGSGTQLSVL.

The genes are TRBV28 and TRBJ1-2, with TRBD1 as a possible D gene (6 bases). This CDR3 spans 16 amino acids. V shed 6 bases and J shed 5 bases, with 22 bases lying between them. The germline V gene encodes CDR1 MDHEN and CDR2 SYDVKM. CDR3 in DNA: TGTGCCAGCAGCAACCCCACAGGGACCCTAGGGTATGGCTACACCTTC. Translated: CASSNPTGTLGYGYTF.

This clone was counted ten times or more. The genes are TRBV4-1 and TRBJ2-1; the D gene is possibly TRBD2 (7 bases). This CDR3 comprises 14 residues. Trimming removed 5 bases at V and 5 bases at J, with 13 bases between. Germline loops: CDR1 MGHRA, CDR2 YSYEKL. Here the CDR3 reads CASSFRGGHNEQFF. CDR3 bases: TGCGCCAGCAGCTTTAGGGGGGGACACAATGAGCAGTTCTTC.

The genes are TRBV7-2 and TRBJ2-7; D may be TRBD2 (5 bases). This CDR3 has 14 residues. Germline CDR1 and CDR2: SGHTA and FQGNSA. V was clipped by 5 bases and J by 1 base, with 12 bases between them. This chain's CDR3 is CASSPWRASYEQYF. The CDR3 DNA sequence: TGTGCCAGCAGCCCCTGGCGGGCTTCCTACGAGCAGTACTTC.

The chain combines TRBV18 with TRBJ1-1, with 11 nucleotides matching TRBD1. Germline assignment: CDR1 KGHSH and CDR2 LQKENI. This CDR3 is built from 16 residues. The J segment lost 1 base and the V segment lost 3 bases, leaving 4 bases of the junction unmatched. The CDR3 here is CASSPLDRGQNTEAFF. The CDR3 DNA reads TGTGCCAGCTCACCGCTGGACAGGGGGCAGAACACTGAAGCTTTCTTT.

The V and J genes are TRBV2 and TRBJ2-3; D may be TRBD2 (6 bases). The CDR3 loop spans 12 amino acids. CDR1 and CDR2 (germline): SNHLY, FYNNEI. The V and J ends lost 3 bases and 8 bases respectively, with 9 bases between them. The CDR3 DNA is TGTGCCAGCAGTGACTTGGAGGGTACGCAGTATTTT. The encoded protein is CASSDLEGTQYF.

The chain joins TRBV7-9 to TRBJ2-1; D gene unclear. V was cut by 1 base and J by 7 bases, with 14 bases left in between. The CDR3 contains 15 residues. Germline assignment: CDR1 SEHNR and CDR2 FQNEAQ (reference sequence). The CDR3 loop reads CASSLVRNLKNEQFF. CDR3 coding DNA: TGTGCCAGCAGCTTAGTCAGGAACCTTAAGAATGAGCAGTTCTTC.

The chain combines TRBV7-6 with TRBJ2-2, with D possibly being TRBD2 (5 bases). Germline V gene sequence: CDR1 SGHVS, CDR2 FNYEAQ. The V and J ends lost 8 bases and 4 bases respectively, with 23 bases between them. The CDR3 runs to 17 residues. The CDR3 region is CASYPRVGLTGTGELFF. DNA of the CDR3: TGTGCCAGCTACCCCCGTGTCGGACTTACGGGCACCGGGGAGCTGTTTTTT. Complete variable domain (other parts from reference TRBV7-6 and TRBJ2-2): GAGVSQSPRYKVTKRGQDVALRCDPISGHVSLYWYRQALGQGPEFLTYFNYEAQQDKSGLPNDRFSAERPEGSISTLTIQRTEQRDSAMYRCASYPRVGLTGTGELFFGEGSRLTVL.

The rearrangement uses TRBV9 and TRBJ2-3; TRBD2 matches 8 bases. CDR1 is SGDLS, CDR2 YYNGEE, per germline. Trimming took 6 bases from V and 4 from J; bases not matched to a gene: 10. CDR3 size: 15 residues. The CDR3 region has the DNA TGTGCCAGCATAGAGGTGGGACTAGTGCCAGATACGCAGTATTTT. Translation: CASIEVGLVPDTQYF.

This chain links TRBV18 with TRBJ1-1, with 9 bases lining up with TRBD1. CDR1 is KGHSH and CDR2 is LQKENI in the germline V gene. The CDR3 loop spans 15 amino acids. With V trimmed by 3 bases and J by 5 bases, 7 bases remained unmatched. CDR3 DNA: TGTGCCAGCTCACCCCCCGGGACAGGGCAGACTGAAGCTTTCTTT. Translation: CASSPPGTGQTEAFF. Looking up the rest from reference TRBV18 and TRBJ1-1 gives the full variable domain: NAGVMQNPRHLVRRRGQEARLRCSPMKGHSHVYWYRQLPEEGLKFMVYLQKENIIDESGMPKERFSAEFPKEGPSILRIQQVVRGDSAAYFCASSPPGTGQTEAFFGQGTRLTVV.

The chain employs TRBV4-2 and TRBJ1-1; D gene ambiguous. V was clipped by 0 bases and J by 4 bases, with 12 bases between them. Germline V CDR1 and CDR2: LGHNA, YNFKEQ. This CDR3 has 15 amino acids. The CDR3 region is CASSQDGWSSTEAFF. The CDR3 DNA follows: TGTGCCAGCAGCCAAGATGGCTGGAGTTCCACTGAAGCTTTCTTT.

The rearrangement links TRBV10-1 to TRBJ2-1; TRBD2 matches at 11 bases. The length of the CDR3 is 15 residues. CDR1 is WNHNN and CDR2 is SYGVQD in the germline V gene (reference sequence). Unmatched junction bases numbered 6, after V lost 3 bases and J lost 8 bases. CDR3 region: CASSELAGAGHEQFF. As DNA, the CDR3 is TGCGCCAGCAGTGAACTAGCGGGAGCCGGCCATGAGCAGTTCTTC.

The chain recombines TRBV5-1 with TRBJ2-7; TRBD2 is a possible D gene (5 bases). Germline loops: CDR1 SGHRS, CDR2 YFSETQ. With 4 bases removed from V and 2 bases from J, the gap between germline ends came to 13 bases. This CDR3 is built from 14 residues. CDR3 nucleotides: TGCGCCAGCAGCCTAGAGGGCCTTCCCTACGAGCAGTACTTC. The encoded protein is CASSLEGLPYEQYF.

The chain links TRBV6-5 to TRBJ1-3; 10 bases agree with TRBD1. The ends lost 10 bases at V and 3 bases at J; junction bases unmatched: 9. Germline V gives CDR1 MNHEY, CDR2 SVGAGI. The CDR3 extends over 15 amino acids. The CDR3 DNA reads as TGTGCCACCTTTAGGACAGGGGGAGATGGAAACACCATATATTTT. This gives the protein CATFRTGGDGNTIYF.

V usage is TRBV30 and J usage is TRBJ1-3; D gene uncertain. CDR3 length: 13 amino acids. The V end lost 0 bases, the J end lost 4 bases, and 7 bases lay between the germline ends. Per the germline V gene, CDR1 is GTSNPN and CDR2 is SVGIG (reference sequence). The CDR3, as DNA: TGTGCCTGGAGTGTGGTGGCCGGAAACACCATATATTTT. This gives the protein CAWSVVAGNTIYF.

In its sample, this clone was seen once. The V call is TRBV30, the J call TRBJ2-1; the match to TRBD2 covers 8 bases. The CDR3 consists of 14 residues. The V gene end was trimmed by 3 bases and the J gene end by 5 bases; junction bases not matched to a gene: 6. CDR1 GTSNPN and CDR2 SVGIG come from the germline V gene (reference sequence). The CDR3 DNA is TGTGCCTGGAGATGGGCTAGCGGGCACAATGAGCAGTTCTTC. Protein: CAWRWASGHNEQFF.

The V and J genes are TRBV19 and TRBJ2-2; D not certain. Per the germline V gene, CDR1 is LNHDA and CDR2 is SQIVND (reference sequence). Trimming removed 1 base at V and 7 bases at J, with 7 bases between. This CDR3 has 13 amino acids. The CDR3 reads CASSIVHGGELFF. CDR3 in DNA: TGTGCCAGTAGTATAGTTCACGGCGGGGAGCTGTTTTTT. The full variable domain, its missing parts supplied by reference TRBV19 and TRBJ2-2, is DGGITQSPKYLFRKEGQNVTLSCEQNLNHDAMYWYRQDPGQGLRLIYYSQIVNDFQKGDIAEGYSVSREKKESFPLTVTSAQKNPTAFYLCASSIVHGGELFFGEGSRLTVL.

The chain couples TRBV7-3 to TRBJ2-7; TRBD2 aligns across 10 bases. CDR3 length: 15 residues. Germline trimming cut 4 bases from V and 5 bases from J; bases unmatched to any gene: 8. Germline V gives CDR1 SGHTA, CDR2 FQGTGA. The CDR3 reads CASSWTSGSPNEQYF. The CDR3, as DNA: TGTGCCAGCAGCTGGACTAGCGGCTCTCCTAACGAGCAGTACTTC.

The chain recombines TRBV6-1 with TRBJ2-1, with 11 bases fitting TRBD2. V was clipped by 6 bases and J by 5 bases; unmatched bases: 6. Per the germline V gene, CDR1 is MNHNS and CDR2 is SASEGT. The CDR3 has 15 residues. CDR3 nucleotide sequence: TGTGCCAGCAGCCCCGGGACTAGCGGACACAATGAGCAGTTCTTC. Translating gives CASSPGTSGHNEQFF.

J is TRBJ2-2 and V is TRBV6-6, with TRBD2 as a possible D gene (5 bases). V dropped 8 bases and J dropped 4 bases, with 14 bases sitting between them. The CDR3 covers 14 residues. The germline gives CDR1 MNHNY, CDR2 SVGAGI (reference sequence). CDR3 residues: CASGKRETTGELFF. Written as DNA, the CDR3 is TGTGCCAGCGGGAAAAGGGAGACCACCGGGGAGCTGTTTTTT.

This chain connects TRBV4-1 to TRBJ2-1; 10 positions match TRBD2. V gave up 1 base and J gave up 8 bases; unmatched junction bases: 11. There are 17 residues in the CDR3. The V gene's germline CDR1 is MGHRA and CDR2 YSYEKL. The CDR3 DNA reads TGCGCCAGCAGCCAAGGGGGGCAACTAGCGGGAAGGGATGAGCAGTTCTTC. Translated, it gives CASSQGGQLAGRDEQFF.